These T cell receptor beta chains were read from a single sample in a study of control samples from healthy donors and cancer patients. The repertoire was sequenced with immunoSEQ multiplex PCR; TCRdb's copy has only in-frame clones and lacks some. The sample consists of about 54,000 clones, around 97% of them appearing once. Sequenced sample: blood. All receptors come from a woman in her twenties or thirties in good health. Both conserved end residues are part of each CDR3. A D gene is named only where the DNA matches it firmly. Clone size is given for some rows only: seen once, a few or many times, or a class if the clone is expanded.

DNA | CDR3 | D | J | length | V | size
TGTGCCAGCAGTGGGGGCGGGAGTAGGGATACGCAGTATTTT | CASSGGGSRDTQYF | TRBD2 | TRBJ2-3 | 14 | TRBV2 | -
TGTGCTAGCAGCCCAGCGATCAGTTTACAAGAGACCCAGTACTTC | CASSPAISLQETQYF | - | TRBJ2-5 | 15 | TRBV7-7 | -
TGTGCCAGCAAGAGTTGGTCCGGACTCACATTCCAAGAGACCCAGTACTTC | CASKSWSGLTFQETQYF | - | TRBJ2-5 | 17 | TRBV28 | -
TGTGCCAGTAGACAGGGGTCCCTCAATCAGCCCCAGCATTTT | CASRQGSLNQPQHF | TRBD1 | TRBJ1-5 | 14 | TRBV6-5 | -
TGTGCCAGCGGCAGACGGAGCTCCTACAATGAGCAGTTCTTC | CASGRRSSYNEQFF | - | TRBJ2-1 | 14 | TRBV27 | -
TGTGCCTGGAGTCCTATCGGGTTAAGTGGCTACACCTTC | CAWSPIGLSGYTF | - | TRBJ1-2 | 13 | TRBV30 | -
TGTGCCAGTAGTGACCGGACTAGCGGGCAGTTCTTC | CASSDRTSGQFF | TRBD2 | TRBJ2-1 | 12 | TRBV19 | -
TGCAGCGTCCAATACGATGGGCGCGAGCAGTACTTC | CSVQYDGREQYF | - | TRBJ2-7 | 12 | TRBV29-1 | -
TGTGCCTGGAGTGTTATGGGCAACACTGAAGCTTTCTTT | CAWSVMGNTEAFF | - | TRBJ1-1 | 13 | TRBV30 | -
TGTGCCAGCAGCTCGGGCGGGGATTCGGGTGAAGCTTTCTTT | CASSSGGDSGEAFF | - | TRBJ1-1 | 14 | TRBV7-9 | once
TGTGCCAGCAGCGGAGGACAGGTTCCGGAAGCTTTCTTT | CASSGGQVPEAFF | TRBD1 | TRBJ1-1 | 13 | TRBV9 | -
TGTGCCAGTAGTCCGGACAGTGACTATGGCTACACCTTC | CASSPDSDYGYTF | - | TRBJ1-2 | 13 | TRBV19 | -
TGCAGCGATGATACTGAAGCTTTCTTT | CSDDTEAFF | - | TRBJ1-1 | 9 | TRBV20-1 | -
TGTGCCAGCAGTGAATTTTCTGGGGGCACTAATGAAAAACTGTTTTTT | CASSEFSGGTNEKLFF | - | TRBJ1-4 | 16 | TRBV6-1 | -
TGTGCCAGCAGTGCGACAGGGGCCACCGGGGAGCTGTTTTTT | CASSATGATGELFF | TRBD1 | TRBJ2-2 | 14 | TRBV28 | once
TGTGCCAGCAGCTTAACTAGGGGGGCGGGGAATGAGCAGTTCTTC | CASSLTRGAGNEQFF | - | TRBJ2-1 | 15 | TRBV7-3 | once
TGTGCCAGCAGCCTGCCTAGGGAGGGCCAAGAGACCCAGTACTTC | CASSLPREGQETQYF | TRBD2 | TRBJ2-5 | 15 | TRBV7-9 | -
TGTGCCAGCAGCGGGACTCTGAGGGCCTACAATGAGCAGTTCTTC | CASSGTLRAYNEQFF | - | TRBJ2-1 | 15 | TRBV11-2 | -
TGTGCCAGTAGTATCTTACAGGGGGCCCACAATGAGCAGTTCTTC | CASSILQGAHNEQFF | TRBD1 | TRBJ2-1 | 15 | TRBV19 | -
TGCAGCGCCGAGGGGGCGCGGGACTATGGCTACACCTTC | CSAEGARDYGYTF | TRBD1 | TRBJ1-2 | 13 | TRBV29-1 | -
TGCGCCAGCAGCGGCGGGACTAGCGGGAGCCGCTCCTACAATGAGCAGTTCTTC | CASSGGTSGSRSYNEQFF | TRBD2 | TRBJ2-1 | 18 | TRBV5-1 | -
TGTGCCAGCAGCCTAGGGGGTAGTACAAATGAGCAGTTCTTC | CASSLGGSTNEQFF | - | TRBJ2-1 | 14 | TRBV6-5 | -
TGTGCCAGCAGCCAAGAAGCAGGGGGGAACATTCAGTACTTC | CASSQEAGGNIQYF | - | TRBJ2-4 | 14 | TRBV3-1/TRBV3-2 | -
TGCAGCGTGGTTACAGGGGGCACTCAGCCCCAGCATTTT | CSVVTGGTQPQHF | TRBD1 | TRBJ1-5 | 13 | TRBV29-1 | -
TGTGCCAGCAGCCGACTAGCGGGGCACAATGAGCAGTTCTTC | CASSRLAGHNEQFF | TRBD2 | TRBJ2-1 | 14 | TRBV6-5 | once
TGTGCCAGCAGTGATGGGGGGAGGCCAGCGAACACCGGGGAGCTGTTTTTT | CASSDGGRPANTGELFF | - | TRBJ2-2 | 17 | TRBV6-1 | -
TGTGCCAGCAGCTTTTCTAGCGGGAGAACCTACGAGCAGTACTTC | CASSFSSGRTYEQYF | TRBD2 | TRBJ2-7 | 15 | TRBV7-9 | -
TGTGCCAGCCTAGGGGGTTGGGGTACAGGCCAGTATTTT | CASLGGWGTGQYF | - | TRBJ2-3 | 13 | TRBV2 | -
TGTGCCAGCAGCGGCGGCCCGAGCAGCGACGAGCAGTACTTC | CASSGGPSSDEQYF | - | TRBJ2-7 | 14 | TRBV11-3 | -
TGTGCCAGCAGCTTAGAATGGGCCGACGAGACCCAGTACTTC | CASSLEWADETQYF | - | TRBJ2-5 | 14 | TRBV7-2 | -
TGTGCCAGCAGCTCCGCCGGGACTACCTCGAACACCGGGGAGCTGTTTTTT | CASSSAGTTSNTGELFF | TRBD2 | TRBJ2-2 | 17 | TRBV5-4 | -
TGTGCCACCAGTGAAGAGTGGGGCAATGAGCAGTTCTTC | CATSEEWGNEQFF | - | TRBJ2-1 | 13 | TRBV24-1 | -
TGTGCCACCAGCAGAGATCGAAGCTCTGGGGCCAACGTCCTGACTTTC | CATSRDRSSGANVLTF | - | TRBJ2-6 | 16 | TRBV15 | -
TGTGCCAGCAGATCCGACAGGGCACCCCTCCACTTT | CASRSDRAPLHF | TRBD1 | TRBJ1-6 | 12 | TRBV28 | -
TGTGCCAGCAGTTCTTATGGGGAGCTGTTTTTT | CASSSYGELFF | - | TRBJ2-2 | 11 | TRBV28 | -
TGTGCCACCCGAACTAGCGGAAGCTCTGGCACAGATACGCAGTATTTT | CATRTSGSSGTDTQYF | TRBD2 | TRBJ2-3 | 16 | TRBV10-3 | once
TGTGCCAGTAGTATTTGGTACCCGGGACAGGACTATGGCTACACCTTC | CASSIWYPGQDYGYTF | TRBD1 | TRBJ1-2 | 16 | TRBV19 | once
TGTGCCAGCAGCGGCGCGGCGGGGGGGCTCCGCACAGATACGCAGTATTTT | CASSGAAGGLRTDTQYF | TRBD2 | TRBJ2-3 | 17 | TRBV9 | once
TGCAGCGTGAGGACAGGGGAGCGCGAGCAGTACTTC | CSVRTGEREQYF | TRBD1 | TRBJ2-7 | 12 | TRBV29-1 | -
TGTGCCAGCAGTGACTGGGGGACGGGGGAGACCCAGTACTTC | CASSDWGTGETQYF | - | TRBJ2-5 | 14 | TRBV25-1 | -
TGTGCCAGCAGCTTATCGTGGCAGTTCTACAATGAGCAGTTCTTC | CASSLSWQFYNEQFF | - | TRBJ2-1 | 15 | TRBV7-8 | -
TGCGCCAGCAGCTTGGATCAGGGGGCCGGGGCTGAAGCTTTCTTT | CASSLDQGAGAEAFF | TRBD1 | TRBJ1-1 | 15 | TRBV5-1 | -
TGTGCCAGCAGCCTCCGAGGGGACTCCTACGAGCAGTACTTC | CASSLRGDSYEQYF | - | TRBJ2-7 | 14 | TRBV27 | once
TGTGCCAGTAGTCGGGACAGGCTTGAAGCTTTCTTT | CASSRDRLEAFF | TRBD1 | TRBJ1-1 | 12 | TRBV6-5 | -
TGTGCCAGCAGCGAAGCGGGAGAAGAGACCCAGTACTTC | CASSEAGEETQYF | TRBD2 | TRBJ2-5 | 13 | TRBV7-6 | -
TGTGCCAGCAGCCAGGGGGACAGGGGGCTGGAGACCCAGTACTTC | CASSQGDRGLETQYF | TRBD1 | TRBJ2-5 | 15 | TRBV3-1/TRBV3-2 | -
TGTGCCAGCAGTCCCCCCACGGGGTCCCAGTACTTC | CASSPPTGSQYF | - | TRBJ2-5 | 12 | TRBV12-3/TRBV12-4 | -
TGTGCCAGCAGTCCCCCCAGGGGGCTTGGGGCCAACGTCCTGACTTTC | CASSPPRGLGANVLTF | TRBD1 | TRBJ2-6 | 16 | TRBV28 | -
TGTGCCAGCAGCGGCTACGGGACAGGTCGCGAGCAGTACTTC | CASSGYGTGREQYF | TRBD1 | TRBJ2-7 | 14 | TRBV2 | -
TGTGCCAGCAGGGCGGACTTACCCGAGCAGTACTTC | CASRADLPEQYF | - | TRBJ2-7 | 12 | TRBV2 | -
TGTGCCAGCACCCACGAAGGACAGGGATCTTACGAGCAGTACTTC | CASTHEGQGSYEQYF | TRBD1 | TRBJ2-7 | 15 | TRBV28 | -
TGTGCCAGCAGCTTGGTTGCCGGAAACTATGGCTACACCTTC | CASSLVAGNYGYTF | - | TRBJ1-2 | 14 | TRBV5-4 | -
TGTGCCAGCTTCGACAGGTTAAAAGCTTTCTTT | CASFDRLKAFF | - | TRBJ1-1 | 11 | TRBV2 | -
TGTGCCAGCAGCCGGCGAGCACTAGCGGGATACAATGAGCAGTTCTTC | CASSRRALAGYNEQFF | TRBD2 | TRBJ2-1 | 16 | TRBV5-4 | -
TGTGCCAGCACCCCCCGGGCTAGCGGGCGGAATGAGCAGTTCTTC | CASTPRASGRNEQFF | TRBD2 | TRBJ2-1 | 15 | TRBV28 | -
TGTGCCAGCAGTCGGGCCCCTATGAACACTGAAGCTTTCTTT | CASSRAPMNTEAFF | - | TRBJ1-1 | 14 | TRBV6-5 | -
TGTGCCACCAGTGACCTCGGGGGAGGCGACACCGGGGAGCTGTTTTTT | CATSDLGGGDTGELFF | - | TRBJ2-2 | 16 | TRBV24-1 | -